The rows below give T cell receptor beta chains drawn from one sample of a study of OX40 agonist ivuxolimab in advanced cancers. The assay was immunoSEQ multiplex PCR, and TCRdb's table has in-frame clones only and misses some. The table records 65,000 to 75,000 clones, more than 75% of them present only once. The specimen was CD4+ or CD8+ T cells sorted from blood, collected in a trial of the OX40 agonist ivuxolimab. These receptors originate from an adult with an advanced solid tumor such as melanoma, head and neck, liver or kidney cancer. The CDR3 runs from the conserved cysteine through the conserved F or W. Fields, in order: J gene, clone size, V gene, CDR3 length, CDR3 protein. Size is stated for part of the rows, as once, few or many counts, or as a class when the clone is expanded.

j_gene: TRBJ1-3; abundance: -; v_gene: TRBV29-1; len: 12; CDR3aa: CSATGSGNTIYF
j_gene: TRBJ1-6; abundance: -; v_gene: TRBV19; len: 17; CDR3aa: CASSARQASSYNSPLHF
j_gene: TRBJ2-2; abundance: -; v_gene: TRBV27; len: 14; CDR3aa: CASSLREGTGELFF
j_gene: TRBJ2-3; abundance: -; v_gene: TRBV27; len: 16; CDR3aa: CASKGTSGTSTDTQYF
j_gene: TRBJ1-2; abundance: few; v_gene: TRBV25-1; len: 13; CDR3aa: CASSESTGDGYTF
j_gene: TRBJ1-2; abundance: few; v_gene: TRBV7-9; len: 16; CDR3aa: CASSLGTGVGEDGYTF
j_gene: TRBJ2-7; abundance: -; v_gene: TRBV19; len: 14; CDR3aa: CASSMGDRIYEQYF
j_gene: TRBJ1-4; abundance: -; v_gene: TRBV19; len: 16; CDR3aa: CASSIGIQGVGEKLFF
j_gene: TRBJ1-1; abundance: -; v_gene: TRBV10-3; len: 13; CDR3aa: CATAGTGDTEAFF
j_gene: TRBJ2-7; abundance: -; v_gene: TRBV10-2; len: 14; CDR3aa: CASRPGTSGYEQYF
j_gene: TRBJ2-5; abundance: -; v_gene: TRBV4-2; len: 17; CDR3aa: CASSQSGGAAHQETQYF
j_gene: TRBJ2-1; abundance: -; v_gene: TRBV5-4; len: 17; CDR3aa: CASRPAGGRASGNEQFF
j_gene: TRBJ1-2; abundance: once; v_gene: TRBV12-5; len: 16; CDR3aa: CASGLEGGDRGYGYTF
j_gene: TRBJ1-5; abundance: -; v_gene: TRBV18; len: 16; CDR3aa: CASSPGQGQGNQPQHF
j_gene: TRBJ1-1; abundance: -; v_gene: TRBV19; len: 14; CDR3aa: CASSEQATGTEAFF
j_gene: TRBJ1-5; abundance: -; v_gene: TRBV10-3; len: 14; CDR3aa: CATQGARGNQPQHF
j_gene: TRBJ1-2; abundance: -; v_gene: TRBV19; len: 14; CDR3aa: CASSTSGQGYGYTF
j_gene: TRBJ1-1; abundance: -; v_gene: TRBV6-6; len: 14; CDR3aa: CASNSGGADTEAFF
j_gene: TRBJ1-5; abundance: once; v_gene: TRBV18; len: 13; CDR3aa: CASSPGRNQPQHF
j_gene: TRBJ1-6; abundance: -; v_gene: TRBV11-2; len: 13; CDR3aa: CASSLVGDSPLHF
j_gene: TRBJ2-3; abundance: -; v_gene: TRBV27; len: 13; CDR3aa: CASSLLRPDTQYF
j_gene: TRBJ2-3; abundance: -; v_gene: TRBV6-1; len: 13; CDR3aa: CASKATSTDTQYF
j_gene: TRBJ2-1; abundance: -; v_gene: TRBV6-6; len: 14; CDR3aa: CASSRGLDGNEQFF
j_gene: TRBJ2-1; abundance: -; v_gene: TRBV6-5; len: 16; CDR3aa: CASSYLAGPSYNEQFF
j_gene: TRBJ2-1; abundance: few; v_gene: TRBV5-3; len: 13; CDR3aa: CARLLEVVNEQFF
j_gene: TRBJ1-5; abundance: -; v_gene: TRBV19; len: 13; CDR3aa: CASTSGGGQPQHF
j_gene: TRBJ2-3; abundance: -; v_gene: TRBV4-2; len: 15; CDR3aa: CASSQESAGADTQYF
j_gene: TRBJ2-2; abundance: -; v_gene: TRBV18; len: 15; CDR3aa: CASSPDSRGTGELFF
j_gene: TRBJ2-1; abundance: -; v_gene: TRBV15; len: 16; CDR3aa: CATSRVLGQGGNEQFF
j_gene: TRBJ1-3; abundance: -; v_gene: TRBV11-2; len: 17; CDR3aa: CASSLRTGQDSGNTIYF
j_gene: TRBJ2-1; abundance: -; v_gene: TRBV2; len: 16; CDR3aa: CATPRASGSSGNEQFF
j_gene: TRBJ2-7; abundance: -; v_gene: TRBV7-8; len: 16; CDR3aa: CASSSEGTGQSYEQYF
j_gene: TRBJ1-5; abundance: -; v_gene: TRBV11-2; len: 13; CDR3aa: CASSFKGNQPQHF
j_gene: TRBJ1-4; abundance: -; v_gene: TRBV6-6; len: 15; CDR3aa: CASSASGGVGEKLFF
j_gene: TRBJ2-1; abundance: -; v_gene: TRBV28; len: 13; CDR3aa: CASYREGYNEQFF
j_gene: TRBJ2-3; abundance: -; v_gene: TRBV30; len: 12; CDR3aa: CAWSSGIDTQYF
j_gene: TRBJ2-1; abundance: -; v_gene: TRBV4-1; len: 16; CDR3aa: CASSQVRGGVVNEQFF
j_gene: TRBJ2-5; abundance: once; v_gene: TRBV28; len: 13; CDR3aa: CASSFMAIETQYF
j_gene: TRBJ2-5; abundance: -; v_gene: TRBV7-6; len: 13; CDR3aa: CASSSGVWETQYF
j_gene: TRBJ1-2; abundance: few; v_gene: TRBV15; len: 14; CDR3aa: CATSRDRTDYGYTF
j_gene: TRBJ1-4; abundance: -; v_gene: TRBV9; len: 14; CDR3aa: CASSRQGQNEKLFF
j_gene: TRBJ2-7; abundance: -; v_gene: TRBV2; len: 13; CDR3aa: CASSDDTVGEQYF
j_gene: TRBJ2-7; abundance: -; v_gene: TRBV11-1; len: 15; CDR3aa: CASSSAGASSYEQYF
j_gene: TRBJ2-3; abundance: -; v_gene: TRBV19; len: 12; CDR3aa: CASSPSTDTQYF
j_gene: TRBJ2-7; abundance: -; v_gene: TRBV15; len: 16; CDR3aa: CATSRGPASGSNEQYF
j_gene: TRBJ1-2; abundance: -; v_gene: TRBV21-1; len: 16; CDR3aa: CASSKRFRDRDYGYTF